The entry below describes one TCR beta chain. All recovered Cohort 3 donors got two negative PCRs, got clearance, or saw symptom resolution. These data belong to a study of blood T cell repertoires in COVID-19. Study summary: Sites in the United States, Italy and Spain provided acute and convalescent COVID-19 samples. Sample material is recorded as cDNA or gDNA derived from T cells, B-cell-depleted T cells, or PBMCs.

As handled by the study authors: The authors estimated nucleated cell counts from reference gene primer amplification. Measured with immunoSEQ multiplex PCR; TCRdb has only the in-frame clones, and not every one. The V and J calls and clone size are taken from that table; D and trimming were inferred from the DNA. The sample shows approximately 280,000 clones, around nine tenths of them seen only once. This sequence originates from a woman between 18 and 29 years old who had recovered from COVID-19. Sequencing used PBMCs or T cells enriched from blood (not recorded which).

CDR3 residues: CASSFSLDRERSYGYTF. CDR3 DNA: TGCGCCAGCAGCTTCTCCCTAGACAGGGAAAGATCCTATGGCTACACCTTC. This rearrangement joins TRBV5-1 to TRBJ1-2; 7 bases align to TRBD1. Germline trimming cut 2 bases from V and 4 bases from J; bases unmatched to any gene: 14. From germline, CDR1 is SGHRS and CDR2 YFSETQ. The CDR3 covers 17 residues.